The next 8 T cell receptor beta chains were all read from a single sample in a study of PD-1 blockade in classical Hodgkin lymphoma. Every patient experienced relapse after autologous stem cell transplantation, and brentuximab vedotin exposure varied. Measured with immunoSEQ multiplex PCR; TCRdb has only the in-frame clones, and not every one. The sample contains tens of thousands of clones, approximately 94% of which appear only once. The starting material was peripheral blood mononuclear cells (PBMCs), obtained at baseline. The receptor set was obtained from a human donor with classical Hodgkin lymphoma.

The chain combines TRBV2 with TRBJ2-7; tentative D call: TRBD1 (6 bases). Per germline, CDR1 SNHLY and CDR2 FYNNEI. The CDR3 runs 15 residues. V was cut by 7 bases and J by 2 bases, with 18 bases left in between. The CDR3 bases are TGTGCCAGCAATCTGGGACACCCATTCACCTACGAGCAGTACTTC. This gives the protein CASNLGHPFTYEQYF.

This chain joins TRBV28 and TRBJ1-2; D perhaps matches TRBD1 (5 bases). Germline V gene sequence: CDR1 MDHEN, CDR2 SYDVKM. This CDR3 spans 17 amino acids. V lost 3 bases and J 4 bases, leaving 21 bases between the germline ends. CDR3 sequence (DNA): TGTGCCAGCAGTTTGTACGGGGGTGCAGGCAGATCCTATGGCTACACCTTC. Encoded protein: CASSLYGGAGRSYGYTF.

The chain is built from TRBV11-2 and TRBJ1-1, with a tentative D call TRBD1 (5 bases). Trimming cost V 3 bases and J 3 bases, with 11 bases left between them. Germline CDR1 SGHAT, CDR2 FQNNGV. CDR3 length equals 14 residues. This CDR3 reads CASSLGSRDTEAFF. In nucleotides, the CDR3 is TGTGCCAGCAGCTTGGGGTCCAGGGACACTGAAGCTTTCTTT. The whole variable domain, remainder taken from reference TRBV11-2 and TRBJ1-1, is EAGVAQSPRYKIIEKRQSVAFWCNPISGHATLYWYQQILGQGPKLLIQFQNNGVVDDSQLPKDRFSAERLKGVDSTLKIQPAKLEDSAVYLCASSLGSRDTEAFFGQGTRLTVV.

The chain carries TRBV5-1 and TRBJ2-3; D gene uncertain. Germline V CDR1 and CDR2: SGHRS, YFSETQ. The CDR3 runs to 16 residues. V shed 5 bases and J shed 4 bases, with 20 bases lying between them. CDR3 loop: CASSLWTPPAADTQYF. DNA of the CDR3: TGCGCCAGCAGTTTATGGACCCCTCCGGCCGCAGATACGCAGTATTTT.

A single count supports this clone. The chain couples TRBV5-8 to TRBJ2-7; D remains ambiguous. This CDR3 spans 15 amino acids. Germline V CDR1 and CDR2: SGHTS, YDEGEE. The V gene lost 2 bases and the J gene lost 4 bases, with 16 bases spanning the gap. CDR3 protein: CASSFAASSEYEQYF. CDR3 DNA sequence: TGTGCCAGCAGCTTCGCGGCTTCGAGTGAATACGAGCAGTACTTC.

The V call is TRBV7-9, the J call TRBJ1-5; D unclear. Between the trimmed V and J ends, which lost 2 bases and 9 bases, there was a span of 8 bases. CDR1 and CDR2 from the germline V gene are SEHNR and FQNEAQ (reference sequence). This CDR3 contains 12 residues. The CDR3 DNA follows: TGTGCCAGCAGCTTAAACACGCGGCCCCAGCATTTT. Encoded protein: CASSLNTRPQHF.

The rearrangement uses TRBV30 and TRBJ1-2; TRBD1 is a possible D gene (5 bases). The length of the CDR3 is 12 residues. With 3 bases removed from V and 10 bases from J, the gap between germline ends came to 15 bases. Germline loops: CDR1 GTSNPN, CDR2 SVGIG (reference sequence). Written as DNA, the CDR3 is TGTGCCTGGAGCTTCAGGGTGGGCGACTACACCTTC. This encodes CAWSFRVGDYTF.

This chain joins TRBV7-9 and TRBJ1-2; TRBD1 matches 7 bases. Per the germline V gene, CDR1 is SEHNR and CDR2 is FQNEAQ (reference sequence). This CDR3 contains 13 residues. V lost 1 base, J lost 7 bases, and 3 bases stayed unmatched. This chain's CDR3 is CASSLGQGGGYTF. In nucleotides, the CDR3 is TGTGCCAGCAGCTTAGGACAGGGAGGTGGCTACACCTTC. The full variable domain, its missing parts supplied by reference TRBV7-9 and TRBJ1-2, is DTGVSQNPRHKITKRGQNVTFRCDPISEHNRLYWYRQTLGQGPEFLTYFQNEAQLEKSRLLSDRFSAERPKGSFSTLEIQRTEQGDSAMYLCASSLGQGGGYTFGSGTRLTVV.